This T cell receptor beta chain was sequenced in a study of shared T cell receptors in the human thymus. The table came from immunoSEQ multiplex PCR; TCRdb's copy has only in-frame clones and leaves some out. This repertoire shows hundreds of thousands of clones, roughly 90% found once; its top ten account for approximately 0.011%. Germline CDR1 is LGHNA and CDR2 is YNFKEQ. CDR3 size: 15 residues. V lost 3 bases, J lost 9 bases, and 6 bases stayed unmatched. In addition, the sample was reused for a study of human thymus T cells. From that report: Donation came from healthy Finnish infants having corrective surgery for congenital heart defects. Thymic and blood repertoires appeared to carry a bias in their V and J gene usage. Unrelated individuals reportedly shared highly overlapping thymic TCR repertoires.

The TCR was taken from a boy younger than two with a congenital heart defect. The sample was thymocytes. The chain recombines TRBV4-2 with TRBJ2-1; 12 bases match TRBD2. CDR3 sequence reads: CASSQTTSGRGEQFF. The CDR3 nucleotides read TGTGCCAGCAGCCAGACGACTAGCGGGAGAGGTGAGCAGTTCTTC.